The sample holds a few counts of the clone carrying this TCR beta chain. Its specificity is unknown. A single heparinised blood sample, averaging around 120 mL, was obtained per donor. This entry comes from a study of beta chain features in type 1 diabetes. Investigators reverse transcribed all isolated RNA, so they sequenced expressed TCRB transcripts. Profiled with immunoSEQ multiplex PCR; TCRdb holds only in-frame clones, not every one. The sample has tens of thousands of clones; around a third are singletons. Broader study findings: TCRB CDR3s were moderately but significantly shorter in Type 1 diabetes patients in all four CD4+ subsets.

Germline lookup yields CDR1 KGHSH and CDR2 LQKENI. The CDR3 loop spans 14 amino acids. The ends were cut back, 1 base at V and 5 bases at J, with 8 bases in the middle. Sequencing used stem cell memory CD4+ T cells from blood. This TCR was sampled from a woman aged 18-35 years in good health. The rearrangement links TRBV18 to TRBJ2-2; D is ambiguous. In nucleotides, the CDR3 is TGTGCCAGCTCACCACGCGAGCGAACCGGGGAGCTGTTTTTT. Amino acid sequence: CASSPRERTGELFF. The whole variable domain, remainder taken from reference TRBV18 and TRBJ2-2, is NAGVMQNPRHLVRRRGQEARLRCSPMKGHSHVYWYRQLPEEGLKFMVYLQKENIIDESGMPKERFSAEFPKEGPSILRIQQVVRGDSAAYFCASSPRERTGELFFGEGSRLTVL.